These 28 T cell receptor beta chains share one sample of origin, sequenced in a study of radiotherapy plus CTLA-4 blockade in lung cancer. The repertoire was sequenced with immunoSEQ multiplex PCR; TCRdb's copy has only in-frame clones and lacks some. This table has 52,000 or so clones, approximately 82% appearing once. This sample comprised peripheral blood, obtained from a patient treated with radiotherapy plus ipilimumab. All receptors come from a human donor with non-small cell lung cancer whose response to radiotherapy plus ipilimumab could not be evaluated.

The chain has TRBV10-3 and TRBJ2-1, with TRBD2 matching 8 bases. CDR1 is ENHRY, CDR2 SYGVKD, per germline. The CDR3 has 15 amino acids. Trimming took 0 bases from V and 4 from J; bases not matched to a gene: 2. CDR3 in amino acids: CAISESSGSYNEQFF. The CDR3 DNA follows: TGTGCCATCAGTGAGTCGAGCGGGAGTTACAATGAGCAGTTCTTC.

V and J are TRBV6-5 and TRBJ1-1, with TRBD1 as a possible D gene (5 bases). The CDR3 has 13 residues. Germline V gene sequence: CDR1 MNHEY, CDR2 SVGAGI. The V end lost 5 bases, the J end lost 7 bases, and 14 bases lay between the germline ends. For the CDR3, the DNA is TGTGCCAGCAGTCAGGCAGGGTATGGTGAAGCTTTCTTT. This translates into CASSQAGYGEAFF.

This clone was seen a few times. This chain joins TRBV14 and TRBJ1-2, with 9 positions matching TRBD1. J was trimmed by 3 bases and V by 4 bases; bases with no gene match: 6. The CDR3 consists of 15 residues. Germline V gene data show CDR1 as SGHDN and CDR2 as FVKESK. The CDR3 DNA sequence: TGTGCCAGCAGCCCCACAGGGGGCCCGGACTATGGCTACACCTTC. Its translation: CASSPTGGPDYGYTF.

In nucleotides, the CDR3 is TGTGCCAGCAGTAACAGGGTCTACACCTTC. This sequence encodes CASSNRVYTF. The V gene is TRBV2, the J gene TRBJ1-2; a weak D match, TRBD1 (6 bases). V was cut by 5 bases and J by 10 bases, with 8 bases left in between. CDR3 length: 10 amino acids. From germline, CDR1 is SNHLY and CDR2 FYNNEI.

The V and J genes are TRBV6-1 and TRBJ2-7, with a weak D call TRBD1 (5 bases). The CDR3 contains 13 residues. CDR1 and CDR2 (germline): MNHNS, SASEGT. The V and J ends lost 6 bases and 3 bases respectively, with 12 bases between them. The CDR3 protein is CASSSGHSYEQYF. The CDR3 region has the DNA TGTGCCAGCAGCTCAGGACACAGCTACGAGCAGTACTTC.

The genes are TRBV9 and TRBJ1-3; D might be TRBD1 (6 bases). From germline, CDR1 is SGDLS and CDR2 YYNGEE. V was trimmed by 0 bases and J by 0 bases, leaving 13 bases between them. The CDR3 length is 17 residues. CDR3 amino acids: CASSVEVGTHSGNTIYF. Written as DNA, the CDR3 is TGTGCCAGCAGCGTAGAGGTAGGGACACACTCTGGAAACACCATATATTTT.

The V call is TRBV10-3, the J call TRBJ1-3; D is undetermined. Trimming left V 8 bases short and J 0 bases short, with 5 bases between. This CDR3 has 12 amino acids. The germline gives CDR1 ENHRY, CDR2 SYGVKD. The chain's CDR3 is CAIYSSGNTIYF. The CDR3 DNA sequence: TGTGCCATCTACAGCTCTGGAAACACCATATATTTT.

The chain couples TRBV5-6 to TRBJ2-1, with D possibly being TRBD1 (6 bases). The CDR3 is 13 residues long. Per the germline V gene, CDR1 is SGHDT and CDR2 is YYEEEE. The V end was cut by 4 bases, the J end by 7 bases, with 12 bases between. This chain's CDR3 is CASSPAGVNEQFF. CDR3 nucleotides: TGTGCCAGCAGCCCGGCAGGGGTGAATGAGCAGTTCTTC.

The V call is TRBV5-6, the J call TRBJ2-4; a possible D gene is TRBD1 (6 bases). Germline-derived CDR1 and CDR2 are SGHDT and YYEEEE. The CDR3 runs 17 residues. V was shortened by 4 bases and J by 6 bases, with 23 bases between the two germline ends. The CDR3: CASSRAPGEGGSNIQYF. The CDR3 nucleotides read TGTGCCAGCAGCCGAGCCCCAGGGGAAGGAGGATCAAACATTCAGTACTTC.

V is TRBV19 and J is TRBJ1-2; TRBD1 is a possible D gene (6 bases). Germline loops: CDR1 LNHDA, CDR2 SQIVND (reference sequence). This CDR3 spans 15 amino acids. V lost 4 bases, J lost 6 bases, and 18 bases lay in between. CDR3 sequence: CASSSTGLWGDGYTF. In DNA, the CDR3 is TGTGCCAGTAGTAGCACAGGGCTCTGGGGTGATGGCTACACCTTC.

The rearrangement links TRBV7-2 to TRBJ2-3; 9 nucleotides align to TRBD1. This CDR3 has 16 residues. J lost 2 bases, V lost 5 bases, and 8 bases had no gene match. The germline V gene has CDR1 SGHTA and CDR2 FQGNSA. CDR3 nucleotides: TGTGCCAGCAGCACCCGACAGGGGGGGTTCACAGATACGCAGTATTTT. Translating gives CASSTRQGGFTDTQYF. Looking up the rest from reference TRBV7-2 and TRBJ2-3 gives the full variable domain: GAGVSQSPSNKVTEKGKDVELRCDPISGHTALYWYRQSLGQGLEFLIYFQGNSAPDKSGLPSDRFSAERTGGSVSTLTIQRTQQEDSAVYLCASSTRQGGFTDTQYFGPGTRLTVL.

The chain carries TRBV7-9 and TRBJ2-7, with D perhaps TRBD2 (6 bases). Per the germline V gene, CDR1 is SEHNR and CDR2 is FQNEAQ (reference sequence). This CDR3 is 14 amino acids long. V lost 8 bases and J 2 bases, leaving 16 bases between the germline ends. CDR3 sequence: CASSNAGGTYEQYF. The CDR3 DNA sequence: TGTGCCAGCTCGAACGCTGGAGGGACCTACGAGCAGTACTTC.

This clone came up a few times. The chain has TRBV27 and TRBJ2-2; 8 positions agree with TRBD1. Germline V lookup: CDR1 MNHEY, CDR2 SMNVEV (reference sequence). The CDR3 spans 15 residues. Losses at the gene ends were 6 bases for V and 2 bases for J; bases not matched to a gene: 5. CDR3 DNA sequence: TGTGCCAGCAGACGGACAGGGACTAACACCGGGGAGCTGTTTTTT. Translated, it gives CASRRTGTNTGELFF.

This clone was picked up one time. This rearrangement joins TRBV19 to TRBJ1-4; TRBD1 agrees at 9 bases. With 9 bases clipped from V and 8 bases from J, the junction kept 13 bases outside the gene matches. CDR1 is LNHDA, CDR2 SQIVND, per germline (reference sequence). CDR3 length equals 15 residues. The DNA for the CDR3 is TGTGCCAGCCGGGACAGGGCCCCGAGGGGAGAAAAACTGTTTTTT. This codes for CASRDRAPRGEKLFF.

The chain links TRBV19 to TRBJ2-7, with TRBD1 identical over 9 bases. The CDR3 contains 15 residues. V trimming: 3 bases; J trimming: 5 bases; junction bases outside the gene matches: 8. The germline V gene has CDR1 LNHDA and CDR2 SQIVND (reference sequence). The CDR3 is CASSIFGTGNHEQYF. The CDR3 coding sequence is TGTGCCAGTAGTATCTTCGGGACAGGGAACCACGAGCAGTACTTC.

The rearrangement links TRBV27 to TRBJ1-6; D might be TRBD1 (5 bases). CDR1 is MNHEY and CDR2 is SMNVEV in the germline V gene (reference sequence). Trimming took off 1 base at V and 5 bases at J, with 15 bases between the two ends. The CDR3 runs to 17 residues. CDR3 protein: CASSLFGQGRNNSPLHF. In nucleotides, the CDR3 is TGTGCCAGCAGTTTATTTGGGCAGGGAAGGAATAATTCACCCCTCCACTTT.

The rearrangement joins TRBV7-2 to TRBJ2-3; D gene unclear. The CDR3 spans 12 residues. V was shortened by 4 bases and J by 6 bases, with 8 bases between the two germline ends. Germline lookup yields CDR1 SGHTA and CDR2 FQGNSA. CDR3 sequence: CASSSDWDTQYF. CDR3 in DNA: TGTGCCAGCAGCTCCGACTGGGATACGCAGTATTTT.

V usage is TRBV5-4 and J usage is TRBJ2-3, with 8 bases matching TRBD2. This CDR3 spans 17 amino acids. The J segment lost 2 bases and the V segment lost 4 bases, leaving 12 bases of the junction unmatched. Germline CDR1 SGHNT, CDR2 YYREEE (reference sequence). In nucleotides, the CDR3 is TGTGCCAGCAGCCCCACACCGGGGGGGGATTCCACAGATACGCAGTATTTT. As protein: CASSPTPGGDSTDTQYF.

This clone was seen only a few times. The chain recombines TRBV18 with TRBJ2-5; TRBD2 aligns across 7 bases. Germline V gives CDR1 KGHSH, CDR2 LQKENI. The CDR3 is 17 amino acids. V lost 6 bases, J lost 4 bases, and 17 bases stayed unmatched. CDR3 coding DNA: TGTGCCAGCTCGTCACTCGTTGCAGCTAGCGGCGCAGAGACCCAGTACTTC. Protein: CASSSLVAASGAETQYF.

The chain links TRBV6-5 to TRBJ2-1, with 10 bases that match TRBD1. The germline V gene encodes CDR1 MNHEY and CDR2 SVGAGI. J gave up 9 bases and V 0 bases, and 5 bases lay outside the gene matches. The CDR3 length is 15 residues. CDR3 in amino acids: CASSYSLGQGFEQFF. CDR3 DNA: TGTGCCAGCAGTTACTCGTTGGGACAGGGGTTTGAGCAGTTCTTC.

CDR3 sequence (DNA): TGCGCCAGCAGCCAAGACTTCGTCGGGCCTCAGGGGTATGGCTACACCTTC. Its protein is CASSQDFVGPQGYGYTF. The chain uses TRBV4-3 and TRBJ1-2; D may be TRBD1 (6 bases). The CDR3 is 17 amino acids. CDR1 and CDR2 (germline): LGHNA, YSLEER. V was clipped by 0 bases and J by 5 bases, with 19 bases between them.

The chain is built from TRBV7-9 and TRBJ1-2, with D perhaps TRBD1 (6 bases). Per germline, CDR1 SEHNR and CDR2 FQNEAQ (reference sequence). V was trimmed by 2 bases and J by 8 bases, leaving 12 bases between them. CDR3 length equals 13 residues. Here the CDR3 reads CASSLQGLEGYTF. In nucleotides, the CDR3 is TGTGCCAGCAGCTTACAGGGGCTGGAAGGCTACACCTTC. Using reference TRBV7-9 and TRBJ1-2 for the parts outside the CDR3, the full variable domain is DTGVSQNPRHKITKRGQNVTFRCDPISEHNRLYWYRQTLGQGPEFLTYFQNEAQLEKSRLLSDRFSAERPKGSFSTLEIQRTEQGDSAMYLCASSLQGLEGYTFGSGTRLTVV.

This sequence joins TRBV21-1 and TRBJ2-7; TRBD1, as called in the table, went unchecked against the DNA. TRBV21-1 is a pseudogene. This CDR3 region has 16 residues. CDR3 amino acids: CASSKPGPRGSYEQYF. CDR3 in DNA: TGTGCCAGCAGCAAACCGGGACCCAGGGGGTCCTACGAGCAGTACTTC.

As DNA, the CDR3 is TGTGCCAGCAGTTCCCCCGGGTACAAGCAGTTCTTC. This encodes CASSSPGYKQFF. The gene calls are TRBV27 and TRBJ2-1; D remains ambiguous. The CDR3 contains 12 residues. V lost 4 bases to trimming and J lost 11 bases, with 12 bases between them. Germline CDR1 and CDR2: MNHEY and SMNVEV (reference sequence).

This clone occurred a few times. The J gene is TRBJ2-6, the V gene TRBV6-5; no firm D call. This CDR3 spans 14 amino acids. Germline V lookup: CDR1 MNHEY, CDR2 SVGAGI. V lost 8 bases to trimming and J lost 0 bases, with 8 bases between them. The CDR3 DNA follows: TGTGCCAGCCTATCGATCTCTGGGGCCAACGTCCTGACTTTC. Translation: CASLSISGANVLTF.

This clone was seen a handful of times. Other DNA sequences in this specimen translate into the identical CDR3. The V and J genes are TRBV5-1 and TRBJ2-1; 10 nucleotides align to TRBD2. Losses at the gene ends were 0 bases for V and 4 bases for J; bases not matched to a gene: 4. Germline lookup yields CDR1 SGHRS and CDR2 YFSETQ. The CDR3 covers 16 residues. The CDR3 DNA sequence: TGCGCCAGCAGCTTGGCCCCTAGCGGGGGATACAATGAGCAGTTCTTC. It codes for CASSLAPSGGYNEQFF.

The chain recombines TRBV12-2 with TRBJ2-1; the D segment call TRBD2 is taken from the table without a DNA check. TRBV12-2 has pseudogene status. The CDR3 contains 16 residues. The CDR3 sequence: CASRPPGTSGNNEQFF. The CDR3 coding sequence is TGTGCAAGTCGCCCCCCCGGGACTAGCGGTAACAATGAGCAGTTCTTC.

J is TRBJ2-3 and V is TRBV30; perhaps TRBD1 as D (6 bases). This CDR3 is 15 amino acids long. V gave up 2 bases and J gave up 2 bases, with 14 bases separating them. The germline V gene has CDR1 GTSNPN and CDR2 SVGIG (reference sequence). The CDR3 spells CAWSRTVDITDTQYF. The CDR3 DNA follows: TGTGCCTGGAGTAGGACAGTAGACATCACAGATACGCAGTATTTT. The complete variable domain, with remaining parts taken from reference TRBV30 and TRBJ2-3, reads SQTIHQWPATLVQPVGSPLSLECTVEGTSNPNLYWYRQAAGRGLQLLFYSVGIGQISSEVPQNLSASRPQDRQFILSSKKLLLSDSGFYLCAWSRTVDITDTQYFGPGTRLTVL.